The clone carrying this T cell receptor beta chain was found a few times. Its antigen is undetermined. The data are from a study of circulating tumor DNA in untreated peripheral T-cell lymphoma. General study results and limits: Baseline tissues yielded about 89% and baseline serum roughly 64% tumor-specific clonotype detection.

The tumor tissue sample was taken at baseline before any treatment. Data came from immunoSEQ multiplex PCR; TCRdb stores just in-frame clones and leaves some out. The sample shows almost 9,000 clones, around four fifths of them seen only once. Germline V CDR1 and CDR2: LNHNV, YYDKDF (reference sequence). V shed 5 bases, J shed 2 bases, and the junction held 9 bases outside the gene matches. This CDR3 has 16 amino acids. V and J are TRBV15 and TRBJ1-5, with 7 bases identical to TRBD1. The sequenced sample was tumor tissue. This clonotype was obtained from a human donor with peripheral T-cell lymphoma. The CDR3 here is CATSDQRTGRNQPQHF. The CDR3 DNA reads as TGTGCCACCAGCGATCAACGGACAGGACGCAATCAGCCCCAGCATTTT.